One sample yielded the 7 T cell receptor beta chains listed below, sequenced in a study of CD4 T cell repertoires in COVID-19. These memory T cells were uncultured and sequenced directly after ex vivo isolation. Generated by immunoSEQ multiplex PCR, the TCRdb table keeps only in-frame clones and is missing some. This sample has approximately 8,700 clones, with around 84% found just once. The sample here was effector memory CD4+ T cells from blood, taken before the COVID-19 pandemic. These receptor sequences come from a human donor who had COVID-19.

The genes are TRBV10-3 and TRBJ1-1, with D possibly TRBD1 on 5 matching bases. The CDR3 runs 14 residues. The V end was cut by 5 bases, the J end by 3 bases, with 13 bases between. CDR1 is ENHRY and CDR2 is SYGVKD in the germline V gene. The CDR3 DNA is TGTGCCATCAGTTATGGGGGGGACGACACTGAAGCTTTCTTT. It codes for CAISYGGDDTEAFF.

The chain's CDR3 is CASRLSSSGDPHEQFF. Written as DNA, the CDR3 is TGTGCCAGCAGACTCAGCTCTAGCGGAGATCCACATGAGCAGTTCTTC. This chain joins TRBV27 and TRBJ2-1; 7 nucleotides match TRBD2. Per germline, CDR1 MNHEY and CDR2 SMNVEV (reference sequence). The CDR3 consists of 16 residues. The ends lost 6 bases at V and 8 bases at J; junction bases unmatched: 16.

The rearrangement links TRBV6-5 to TRBJ2-5, with 7 bases fitting TRBD1. Germline CDR1 and CDR2: MNHEY and SVGAGI. V was pared by 8 bases and J by 3 bases, with 9 bases of the junction left unmatched. CDR3 length: 14 residues. The CDR3 sequence: CASRRRQGEETQYF. Written as DNA, the CDR3 is TGTGCCAGCCGGCGCCGACAGGGTGAAGAGACCCAGTACTTC.

The V and J genes are TRBV5-1 and TRBJ1-2, with 9 bases aligning to TRBD1. Germline CDR1 SGHRS, CDR2 YFSETQ. V shed 3 bases and J 6 bases; nucleotides not matched to a gene: 9. The CDR3 sequence is 15 residues long. CDR3 residues: CASSSDGQGSNGYTF. In DNA, the CDR3 is TGCGCCAGCAGCTCCGATGGACAGGGGTCGAATGGCTACACCTTC.

V and J are TRBV14 and TRBJ1-3; the D gene is possibly TRBD1 (5 bases). V was pared by 1 base and J by 4 bases, with 8 bases between. CDR1 SGHDN and CDR2 FVKESK come from the germline V gene. This CDR3 region has 14 residues. The CDR3 coding sequence is TGTGCCAGCAGCCAAGTATCAGGGGGAAACACCATATATTTT. Amino acids: CASSQVSGGNTIYF.

The genes are TRBV7-2 and TRBJ2-1; 7 nucleotides line up with TRBD1. Germline V gene sequence: CDR1 SGHTA, CDR2 FQGNSA. Losses at the gene ends were 5 bases for V and 4 bases for J; bases not matched to a gene: 8. The CDR3 has 15 residues. The CDR3 sequence is CASSRDGTAYNEQFF. CDR3 nucleotide sequence: TGTGCCAGCAGCCGAGACGGGACAGCATACAATGAGCAGTTCTTC.

The gene calls are TRBV29-1 and TRBJ2-4; tentatively, D is TRBD2 (6 bases). CDR1 is SQVTM and CDR2 is ANQGSEA in the germline V gene. This CDR3 has 13 residues. Trimming pared 4 bases from V and 9 bases from J, leaving 16 bases between. CDR3 region: CSVAVASVGIQYF. The CDR3 DNA reads TGCAGCGTTGCAGTGGCTAGCGTCGGCATTCAGTACTTC.